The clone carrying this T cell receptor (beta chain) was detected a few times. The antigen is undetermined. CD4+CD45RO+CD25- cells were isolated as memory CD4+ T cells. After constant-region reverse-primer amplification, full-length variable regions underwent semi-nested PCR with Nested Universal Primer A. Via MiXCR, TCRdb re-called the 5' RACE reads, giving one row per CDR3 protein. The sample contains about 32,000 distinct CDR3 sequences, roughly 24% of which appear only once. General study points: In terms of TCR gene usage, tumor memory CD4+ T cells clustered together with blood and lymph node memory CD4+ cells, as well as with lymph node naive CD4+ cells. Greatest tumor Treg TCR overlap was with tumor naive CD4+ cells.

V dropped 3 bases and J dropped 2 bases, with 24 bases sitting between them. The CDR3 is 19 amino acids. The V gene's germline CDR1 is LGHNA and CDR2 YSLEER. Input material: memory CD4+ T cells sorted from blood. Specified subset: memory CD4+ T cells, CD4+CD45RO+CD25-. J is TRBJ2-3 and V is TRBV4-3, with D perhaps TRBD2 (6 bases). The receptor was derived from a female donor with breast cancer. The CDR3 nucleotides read TGCGCCAGCAGCCAGACCCGAGGGTGGCGGGGCACACCCACAGATACGCAGTATTTT. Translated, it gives CASSQTRGWRGTPTDTQYF.